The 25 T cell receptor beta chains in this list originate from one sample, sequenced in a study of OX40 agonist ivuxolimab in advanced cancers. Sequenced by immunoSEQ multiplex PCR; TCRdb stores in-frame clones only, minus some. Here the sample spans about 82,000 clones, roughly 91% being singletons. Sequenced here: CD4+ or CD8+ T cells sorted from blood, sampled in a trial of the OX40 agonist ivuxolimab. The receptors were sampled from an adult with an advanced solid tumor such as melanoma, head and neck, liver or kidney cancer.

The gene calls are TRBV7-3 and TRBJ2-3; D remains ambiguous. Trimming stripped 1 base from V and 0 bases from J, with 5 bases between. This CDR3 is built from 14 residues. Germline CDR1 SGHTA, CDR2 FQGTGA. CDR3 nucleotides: TGTGCCAGCAGCTTAATTGGTAGCACAGATACGCAGTATTTT. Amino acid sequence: CASSLIGSTDTQYF.

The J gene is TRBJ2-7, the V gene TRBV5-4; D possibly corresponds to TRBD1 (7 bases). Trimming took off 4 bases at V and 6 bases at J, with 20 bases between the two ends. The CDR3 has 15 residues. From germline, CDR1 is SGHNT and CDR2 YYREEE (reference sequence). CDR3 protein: CASSKQMDYRGEQYF. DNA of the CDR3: TGTGCCAGCAGCAAACAAATGGACTACAGGGGCGAGCAGTACTTC. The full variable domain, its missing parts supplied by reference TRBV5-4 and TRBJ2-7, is ETGVTQSPTHLIKTRGQQVTLRCSSQSGHNTVSWYQQALGQGPQFIFQYYREEENGRGNFPPRFSGLQFPNYSSELNVNALELDDSALYLCASSKQMDYRGEQYFGPGTRLTVT.

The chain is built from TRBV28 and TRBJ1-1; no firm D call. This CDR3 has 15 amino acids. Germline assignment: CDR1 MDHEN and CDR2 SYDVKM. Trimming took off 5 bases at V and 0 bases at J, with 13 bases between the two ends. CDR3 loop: CASSPLSELNTEAFF. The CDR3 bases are TGTGCCAGCAGTCCATTGTCTGAGTTGAACACTGAAGCTTTCTTT. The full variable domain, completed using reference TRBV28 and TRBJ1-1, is DVKVTQSSRYLVKRTGEKVFLECVQDMDHENMFWYRQDPGLGLRLIYFSYDVKMKEKGDIPEGYSVSREKKERFSLILESASTNQTSMYLCASSPLSELNTEAFFGQGTRLTVV.

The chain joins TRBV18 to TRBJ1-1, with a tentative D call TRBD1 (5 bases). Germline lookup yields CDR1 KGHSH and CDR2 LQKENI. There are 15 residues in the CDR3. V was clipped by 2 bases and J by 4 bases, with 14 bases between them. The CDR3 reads CASSPFAAGGTEAFF. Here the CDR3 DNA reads TGTGCCAGCTCACCATTTGCGGCTGGGGGCACTGAAGCTTTCTTT.

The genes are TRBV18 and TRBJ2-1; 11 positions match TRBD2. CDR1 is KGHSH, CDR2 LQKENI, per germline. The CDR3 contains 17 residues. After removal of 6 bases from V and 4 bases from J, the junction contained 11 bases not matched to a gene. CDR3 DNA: TGTGCCAGCTCTTGGTCTAGCGGGAGGATCGTGTACAATGAGCAGTTCTTC. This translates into CASSWSSGRIVYNEQFF. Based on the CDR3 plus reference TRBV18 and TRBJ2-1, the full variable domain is NAGVMQNPRHLVRRRGQEARLRCSPMKGHSHVYWYRQLPEEGLKFMVYLQKENIIDESGMPKERFSAEFPKEGPSILRIQQVVRGDSAAYFCASSWSSGRIVYNEQFFGPGTRLTVL.

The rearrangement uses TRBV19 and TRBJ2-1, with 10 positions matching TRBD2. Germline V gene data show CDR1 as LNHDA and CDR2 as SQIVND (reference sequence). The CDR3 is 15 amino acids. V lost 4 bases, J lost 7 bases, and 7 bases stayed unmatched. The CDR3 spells CASSTTTGLANEQFF. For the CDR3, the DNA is TGTGCCAGTAGTACTACAACGGGACTAGCGAATGAGCAGTTCTTC.

CDR3 DNA sequence: TGTGCCAGCAGCTTGGGGTCTAGCGGGAAGGAGACCCAGTACTTC. The encoded protein is CASSLGSSGKETQYF. The rearrangement uses TRBV5-4 and TRBJ2-5, with 9 bases identical to TRBD2. The CDR3 is made up of 15 amino acids. The germline V gene has CDR1 SGHNT and CDR2 YYREEE (reference sequence). V lost 0 bases, J lost 5 bases, and 5 bases stayed unmatched.

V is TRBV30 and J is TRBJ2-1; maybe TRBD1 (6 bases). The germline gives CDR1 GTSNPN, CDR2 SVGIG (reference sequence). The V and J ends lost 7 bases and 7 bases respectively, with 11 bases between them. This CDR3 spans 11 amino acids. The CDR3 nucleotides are TGTGCCTCCCAGGGGTGGAATGAGCAGTTCTTC. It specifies CASQGWNEQFF.

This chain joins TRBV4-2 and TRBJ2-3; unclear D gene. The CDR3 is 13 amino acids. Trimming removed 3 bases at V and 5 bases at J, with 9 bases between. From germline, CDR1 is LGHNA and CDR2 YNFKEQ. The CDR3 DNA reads TGTGCCAGCAGCCAGGGAAATCTAGATACGCAGTATTTT. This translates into CASSQGNLDTQYF.

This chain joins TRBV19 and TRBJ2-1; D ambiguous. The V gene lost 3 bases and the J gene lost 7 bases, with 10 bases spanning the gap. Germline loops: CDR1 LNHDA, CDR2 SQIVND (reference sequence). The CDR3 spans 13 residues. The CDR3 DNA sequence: TGTGCCAGTAGTATGGCGTTAGATAATGAGCAGTTCTTC. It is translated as CASSMALDNEQFF.

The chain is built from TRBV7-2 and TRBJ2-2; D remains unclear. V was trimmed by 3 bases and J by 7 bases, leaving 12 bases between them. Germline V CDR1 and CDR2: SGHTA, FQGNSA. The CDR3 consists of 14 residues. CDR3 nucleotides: TGTGCCAGCAGCTTGGACGGATTAGGCGGGGAGCTGTTTTTT. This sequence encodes CASSLDGLGGELFF.

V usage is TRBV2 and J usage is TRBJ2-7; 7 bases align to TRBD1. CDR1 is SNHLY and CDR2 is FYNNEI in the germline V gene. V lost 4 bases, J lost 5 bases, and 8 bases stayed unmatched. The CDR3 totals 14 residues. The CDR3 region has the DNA TGTGCCAGCAGTGGGACAGGCCTCAATCACGAGCAGTACTTC. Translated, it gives CASSGTGLNHEQYF.

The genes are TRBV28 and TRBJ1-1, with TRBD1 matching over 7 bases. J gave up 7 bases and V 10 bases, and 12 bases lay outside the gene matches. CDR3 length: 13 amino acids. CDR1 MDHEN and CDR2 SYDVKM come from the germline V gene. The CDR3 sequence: CATNLRDRNEAFF. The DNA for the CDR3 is TGTGCCACTAACCTCCGGGACAGAAATGAAGCTTTCTTT.

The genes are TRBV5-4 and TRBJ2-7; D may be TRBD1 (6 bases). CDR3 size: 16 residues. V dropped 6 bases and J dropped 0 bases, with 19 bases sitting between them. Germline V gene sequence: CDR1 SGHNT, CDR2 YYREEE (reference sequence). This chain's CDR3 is CASTITGQTSSYEQYF. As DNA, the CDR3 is TGTGCCAGCACCATAACCGGACAGACTTCCTCCTACGAGCAGTACTTC.

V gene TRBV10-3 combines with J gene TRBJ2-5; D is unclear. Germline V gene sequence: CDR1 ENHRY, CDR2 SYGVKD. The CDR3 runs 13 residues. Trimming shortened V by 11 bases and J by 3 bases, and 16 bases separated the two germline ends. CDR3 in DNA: TGTGCCGCACTGGGGTCCAATGAAGAGACCCAGTACTTC. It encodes CAALGSNEETQYF.

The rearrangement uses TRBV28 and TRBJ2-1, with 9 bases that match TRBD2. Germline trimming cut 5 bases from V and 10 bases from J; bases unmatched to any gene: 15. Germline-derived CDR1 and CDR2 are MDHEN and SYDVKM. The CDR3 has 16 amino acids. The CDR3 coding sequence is TGTGCCAGCAGTACCATGACTAGCGGTACTGTGCGGGAGCAGTTCTTC. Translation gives CASSTMTSGTVREQFF.

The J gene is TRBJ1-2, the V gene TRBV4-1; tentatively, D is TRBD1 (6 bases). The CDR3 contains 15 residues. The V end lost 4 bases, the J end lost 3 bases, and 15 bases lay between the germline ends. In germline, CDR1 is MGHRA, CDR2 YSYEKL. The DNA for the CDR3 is TGCGCCAGCAGCCGTGAGGCAGGACAGCACTATGGCTACACCTTC. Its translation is CASSREAGQHYGYTF.

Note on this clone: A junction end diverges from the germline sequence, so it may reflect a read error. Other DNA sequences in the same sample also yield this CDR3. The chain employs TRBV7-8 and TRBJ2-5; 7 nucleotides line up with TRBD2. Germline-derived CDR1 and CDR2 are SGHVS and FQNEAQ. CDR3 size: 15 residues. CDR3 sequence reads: CASSRSGSYQETQYF. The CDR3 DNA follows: TGTGCCAGCAGCCGTAGCGGGTCGTACCAGGAGACCCAGTACTTC.

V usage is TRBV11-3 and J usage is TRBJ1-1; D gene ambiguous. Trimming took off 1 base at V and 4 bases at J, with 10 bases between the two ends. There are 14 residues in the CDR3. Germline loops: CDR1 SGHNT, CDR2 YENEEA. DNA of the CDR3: TGTGCCAGCAGCTTAGCCCCAGCTAGCACTGAAGCTTTCTTT. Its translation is CASSLAPASTEAFF.

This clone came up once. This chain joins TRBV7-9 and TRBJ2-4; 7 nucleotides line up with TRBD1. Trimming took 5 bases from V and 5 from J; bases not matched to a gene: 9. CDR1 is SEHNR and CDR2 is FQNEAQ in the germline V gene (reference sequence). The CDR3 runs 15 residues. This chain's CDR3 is CASSSQGGGQNIQYF. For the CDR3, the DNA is TGTGCCAGCAGCAGCCAAGGGGGCGGCCAAAACATTCAGTACTTC.

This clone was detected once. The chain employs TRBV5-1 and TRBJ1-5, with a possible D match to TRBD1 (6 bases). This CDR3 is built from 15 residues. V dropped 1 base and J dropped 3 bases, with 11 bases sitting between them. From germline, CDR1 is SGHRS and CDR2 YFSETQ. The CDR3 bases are TGCGCCAGCAGCTTGTCGGGGGCCTCCAATCAGCCCCAGCATTTT. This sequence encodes CASSLSGASNQPQHF.

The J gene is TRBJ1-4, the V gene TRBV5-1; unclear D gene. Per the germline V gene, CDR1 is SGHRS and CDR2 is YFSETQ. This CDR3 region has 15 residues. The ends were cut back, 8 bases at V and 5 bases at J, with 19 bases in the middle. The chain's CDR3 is CASSPVASRNEKLFF. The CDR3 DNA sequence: TGCGCCAGTTCTCCGGTTGCATCCAGGAATGAAAAACTGTTTTTT.

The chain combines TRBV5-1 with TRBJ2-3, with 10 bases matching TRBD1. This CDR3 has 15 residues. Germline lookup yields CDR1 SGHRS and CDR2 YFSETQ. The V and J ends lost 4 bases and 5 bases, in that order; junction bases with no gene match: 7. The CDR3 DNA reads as TGCGCCAGCAGCCGAAGGACAGGGGGGGAAGATACGCAGTATTTT. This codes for CASSRRTGGEDTQYF.

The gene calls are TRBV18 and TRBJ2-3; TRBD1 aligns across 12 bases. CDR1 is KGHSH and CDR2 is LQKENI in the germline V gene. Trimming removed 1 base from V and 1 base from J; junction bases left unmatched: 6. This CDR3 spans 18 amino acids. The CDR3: CASSPRGTGGAGTDTQYF. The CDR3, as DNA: TGTGCCAGCTCACCACGCGGGACAGGGGGCGCGGGCACAGATACGCAGTATTTT. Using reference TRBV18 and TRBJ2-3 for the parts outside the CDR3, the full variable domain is NAGVMQNPRHLVRRRGQEARLRCSPMKGHSHVYWYRQLPEEGLKFMVYLQKENIIDESGMPKERFSAEFPKEGPSILRIQQVVRGDSAAYFCASSPRGTGGAGTDTQYFGPGTRLTVL.

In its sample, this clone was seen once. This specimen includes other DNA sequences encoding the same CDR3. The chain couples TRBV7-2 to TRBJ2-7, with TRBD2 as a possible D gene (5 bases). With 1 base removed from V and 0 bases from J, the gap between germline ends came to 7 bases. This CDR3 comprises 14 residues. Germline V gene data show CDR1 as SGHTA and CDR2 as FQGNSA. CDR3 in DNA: TGTGCCAGCAGCTTAGACCGGGGCTCCTACGAGCAGTACTTC. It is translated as CASSLDRGSYEQYF.